These 22 T cell receptor beta chains came from one sample sequenced in a study of blood T cells in healthy people across ages. A sample-barcoded 5' primer and a J-beta primer mix were used in a second PCR of roughly 7 to 12 cycles. TCRdb re-called the 5' RACE reads with MiXCR, one entry per CDR3 protein. The repertoire holds around 790,000 distinct CDR3 sequences, with approximately 48% as singletons. The specimen was blood. These receptors all stem from a man in his sixties in good health.

A word on this clonotype: Possible read error: a much larger clone is one base away. The chain couples TRBV6-1 to TRBJ2-5, with a possible D match to TRBD1 (5 bases). V dropped 3 bases and J dropped 11 bases, with 19 bases sitting between them. Germline loops: CDR1 MNHNS, CDR2 SASEGT. The CDR3 covers 14 residues. The CDR3 DNA sequence: TGTGCCAGCAGTGATGTTGACAGCTACAATGAGCAGTACTTC. Protein: CASSDVDSYNEQYF.

The genes are TRBV20-1 and TRBJ2-1, with a possible D match to TRBD1 (6 bases). The CDR3 consists of 13 residues. The V and J ends lost 2 bases and 5 bases respectively, with 10 bases between them. The germline V gene has CDR1 DFQATT and CDR2 SNEGSKA (reference sequence). The CDR3 DNA reads TGCAGTGCTAGAAGACAGGCGGACAATGAGCAGTTCTTC. It codes for CSARRQADNEQFF.

This chain joins TRBV3-1 and TRBJ2-3; TRBD2 aligns across 7 bases. The CDR3 has 16 residues. Germline trimming cut 5 bases from V and 2 bases from J; bases unmatched to any gene: 10. Germline V gene sequence: CDR1 LGHDT, CDR2 YNNKEL (reference sequence). The CDR3 is CASSALTSTSTDTQYF. The CDR3 DNA reads as TGTGCCAGCAGCGCCCTGACTAGCACGTCCACAGATACGCAGTATTTT.

V usage is TRBV7-2 and J usage is TRBJ2-3; weak D call: TRBD1 (6 bases). Germline V gene data show CDR1 as SGHTA and CDR2 as FQGNSA. The CDR3 is 16 residues long. Trimming took 5 bases from V and 0 from J, leaving 15 bases between them. Here the CDR3 reads CASSQRQASSTDTQYF. CDR3 nucleotides: TGTGCCAGCAGCCAACGACAGGCATCAAGCACAGATACGCAGTATTTT.

V gene TRBV5-1 combines with J gene TRBJ2-1, with a weak D call TRBD2 (7 bases). Trimming took off 0 bases at V and 3 bases at J, with 16 bases between the two ends. Germline V gene lookup returns CDR1 SGHRS and CDR2 YFSETQ. The CDR3 sequence is 17 residues long. Here the CDR3 DNA reads TGCGCCAGCAGCTTGGCCCTTTGGGGGGGCGGCTACAATGAGCAGTTCTTC. Amino acids: CASSLALWGGGYNEQFF.

CDR3 amino acids: CASSPYVRVDEQYF. CDR3 nucleotides: TGCGCCAGCAGCCCATACGTCAGGGTGGACGAGCAGTACTTC. V and J are TRBV4-1 and TRBJ2-5; D perhaps matches TRBD1 (5 bases). The last part of the DNA fits TRBJ2-7 better; the J call may be wrong. Germline-derived CDR1 and CDR2 are MGHRA and YSYEKL. The CDR3 has 14 amino acids.

This clonotype was detected only a few times. The chain has TRBV29-1 and TRBJ2-7; weak D call: TRBD2 (5 bases). The CDR3 contains 12 residues. V lost 6 bases to trimming and J lost 7 bases, with 16 bases between them. Germline loops: CDR1 SQVTM, CDR2 ANQGSEA. CDR3 DNA: TGCAGCGTCGGTAGAGAGGGTAGGGAGCAGTACTTC. It yields the protein CSVGREGREQYF.

This clonotype was counted a few times. The J gene is TRBJ2-7, the V gene TRBV5-1; no reliable D call. CDR1 and CDR2 (germline): SGHRS, YFSETQ. This CDR3 contains 16 residues. Trimming took off 4 bases at V and 2 bases at J, with 19 bases between the two ends. This CDR3 reads CASSMTQSLGTYEQYF. CDR3 in DNA: TGCGCCAGCAGCATGACCCAGTCTTTGGGGACCTACGAGCAGTACTTC. Based on the CDR3 plus reference TRBV5-1 and TRBJ2-7, the full variable domain is KAGVTQTPRYLIKTRGQQVTLSCSPISGHRSVSWYQQTPGQGLQFLFEYFSETQRNKGNFPGRFSGRQFSNSRSEMNVSTLELGDSALYLCASSMTQSLGTYEQYFGPGTRLTVT.

Ten or more counts support this clonotype. The genes are TRBV4-3 and TRBJ2-6; 7 bases are a match to TRBD1. V was clipped by 1 base and J by 0 bases; unmatched bases: 3. The CDR3 covers 17 residues. The germline gives CDR1 LGHNA, CDR2 YSLEER. The chain's CDR3 is CASSQGTGDSGANVLTF. For the CDR3, the DNA is TGCGCCAGCAGCCAAGGTACAGGGGACTCTGGGGCCAACGTCCTGACTTTC.

The chain links TRBV6-2 or TRBV6-3 to TRBJ1-2; D gene ambiguous. Trimming took off 0 bases at V and 8 bases at J, with 16 bases between the two ends. Germline V gene sequence: CDR1 MNHEY, CDR2 SVGEGT. There are 15 residues in the CDR3. The CDR3 coding sequence is TGTGCCAGCAGTTACTCGACGAATGGGCCTGGAGGCTACACCTTC. It is translated as CASSYSTNGPGGYTF.

The chain carries TRBV7-2 and TRBJ2-7, with 10 bases aligning to TRBD2. With V trimmed by 2 bases and J by 0 bases, 4 bases remained unmatched. Germline V CDR1 and CDR2: SGHTA, FQGNSA. CDR3 length: 16 amino acids. The CDR3 loop is CASSLQVAGGSYEQYF. In DNA form, the CDR3 reads TGTGCCAGCAGCTTACAAGTAGCGGGGGGCTCCTACGAGCAGTACTTC.

The chain recombines TRBV11-2 with TRBJ2-1; the D gene is possibly TRBD2 (7 bases). V was shortened by 0 bases and J by 5 bases, with 14 bases between the two germline ends. Germline-derived CDR1 and CDR2 are SGHAT and FQNNGV. CDR3 length equals 16 residues. CDR3 in amino acids: CASSLDLRGGNNEQFF. CDR3 nucleotide sequence: TGTGCCAGCAGCTTAGATCTGAGGGGGGGAAACAATGAGCAGTTCTTC.

The gene calls are TRBV4-1 and TRBJ2-5; no firm D call. Germline-derived CDR1 and CDR2 are MGHRA and YSYEKL. Trimming left V 1 base short and J 3 bases short, with 18 bases between. The CDR3 length is 17 residues. Here the CDR3 reads CASSQGGGAGKKETQYF. The CDR3 DNA reads as TGCGCCAGCAGCCAAGGTGGTGGAGCAGGTAAAAAAGAGACCCAGTACTTC.

V is TRBV3-1 and J is TRBJ2-7; a possible D gene is TRBD1 (5 bases). The J call may be in error: the DNA end matches TRBJ2-5 better. CDR3 length: 16 residues. The germline V gene has CDR1 LGHDT and CDR2 YNNKEL (reference sequence). CDR3 coding DNA: TGTGCCAGCAGCCAATATAGACGATTAAAGGGGGAGACCCAGTACTTC. Amino acids: CASSQYRRLKGETQYF.

The rearrangement uses TRBV9 and TRBJ2-5; D assignment may be TRBD1 or TRBD2 (5 bases each). The CDR3 is 14 residues long. Per germline, CDR1 SGDLS and CDR2 YYNGEE. Trimming took 6 bases from V and 4 from J, leaving 16 bases between them. The CDR3, as DNA: TGTGCCAGCACCCCAGACCCGGGACGAGAGACCCAGTACTTC. Residues: CASTPDPGRETQYF.

Only a few counts were recorded for this clonotype. The rearrangement joins TRBV20-1 to TRBJ2-5; 15 bases are a match to TRBD2. The CDR3 is 17 amino acids. The germline V gene has CDR1 DFQATT and CDR2 SNEGSKA (reference sequence). Unmatched junction bases numbered 15, after V lost 6 bases and J lost 7 bases. CDR3 coding DNA: TGCAGTGCCCCGGGACTAGCGGGGGGCGATACCAAAGGGACCCAGTACTTC. This gives the protein CSAPGLAGGDTKGTQYF.

The sample holds a few counts of this clonotype. This rearrangement joins TRBV7-9 to TRBJ2-7; perhaps TRBD2 as D (5 bases). The CDR3 sequence is 14 residues long. The germline V gene encodes CDR1 SEHNR and CDR2 FQNEAQ (reference sequence). V gave up 7 bases and J gave up 2 bases, with 15 bases separating them. CDR3: CASTSDSRPYEQYF. Written as DNA, the CDR3 is TGTGCCAGCACCTCGGACTCCAGACCCTACGAGCAGTACTTC.

A single count supports this clonotype. This rearrangement joins TRBV6-2 or TRBV6-3 to TRBJ2-1; no definite D call. The CDR3 extends over 15 amino acids. Trimming took 6 bases from V and 2 from J, leaving 14 bases between them. CDR1 and CDR2 from the germline V gene are MNHEY and SVGEGT. The CDR3: CASRPVYHPYNEQFF. CDR3 DNA sequence: TGTGCCAGCAGGCCGGTTTACCACCCCTACAATGAGCAGTTCTTC.

In regard to this clonotype: One base away lies a much larger clone, so this may be a sequencing read error. The chain uses TRBV7-6 and TRBJ2-1; the match to TRBD2 covers 7 bases. The CDR3 spans 15 residues. Germline lookup yields CDR1 SGHVS and CDR2 FNYEAQ. The CDR3, as DNA: TGTGCCAGCAGCTCCTCCGGGACTATCTACAATAAGCAGTTCTTC. The encoded protein is CASSSSGTIYNKQFF.

This clonotype has more than one count but fewer than ten. V and J are TRBV6-4 and TRBJ1-1, with TRBD1 as a possible D gene (6 bases). With 4 bases removed from V and 5 bases from J, the gap between germline ends came to 11 bases. There are 13 residues in the CDR3. The germline V gene encodes CDR1 MRHNA and CDR2 SNTAGT. CDR3: CASSAKGGTEAFF. The DNA of the CDR3 is TGTGCCAGCAGTGCGAAGGGGGGGACTGAAGCTTTCTTT.

The rearrangement links TRBV2 to TRBJ2-1, with unresolved D. With 7 bases removed from V and 5 bases from J, the gap between germline ends came to 18 bases. Germline V CDR1 and CDR2: SNHLY, FYNNEI. The CDR3 has 15 amino acids. The CDR3 loop is CASKERRYEHNEQFF. CDR3 DNA: TGTGCCAGCAAGGAGAGACGATACGAACACAATGAGCAGTTCTTC.

The V and J genes are TRBV7-3 and TRBJ2-7; D gene unclear. The germline gives CDR1 SGHTA, CDR2 FQGTGA. This CDR3 comprises 12 residues. V was cut by 5 bases and J by 2 bases, with 7 bases left in between. For the CDR3, the DNA is TGTGCCAGCAGCCATCCGGCCTACGAGCAGTACTTC. Translation gives CASSHPAYEQYF.